Below, 11 T cell receptor beta chains from the same sample are listed, as sequenced in a study of blood T cells in healthy people across ages. Primed by a sample-barcoded 5' primer and a J-beta primer mix, a second PCR proceeded for about 7 to 11 cycles. MiXCR, applied by TCRdb to the 5' RACE reads, yields one record per CDR3 protein. Here the sample spans 800,000 or so distinct CDR3 sequences, 20% to 25% being singletons. The same sample was also studied in work on T cells of mothers and their children.

What was sequenced was blood. Receptors were obtained from a boy aged 5-17 years in good health.

This clonotype was seen only a few times. This chain links TRBV9 with TRBJ1-3; no clear D gene. Germline loops: CDR1 SGDLS, CDR2 YYNGEE. CDR3 length: 17 residues. Trimming left V 0 bases short and J 0 bases short, with 13 bases between. In nucleotides, the CDR3 is TGTGCCAGCAGCGTAGTGGATTTTAAGAGCTCTGGAAACACCATATATTTT. Residues: CASSVVDFKSSGNTIYF.

The J gene is TRBJ2-3, the V gene TRBV10-2, with 9 nucleotides matching TRBD1. The CDR3 extends over 16 amino acids. Germline V gene sequence: CDR1 WSHSY, CDR2 SAAADI. Germline trimming cut 11 bases from V and 5 bases from J; bases unmatched to any gene: 17. CDR3: CACQEPGQGWGDTQYF. CDR3 DNA sequence: TGCGCCTGTCAAGAGCCGGGACAGGGCTGGGGAGATACGCAGTATTTT.

The chain is built from TRBV12-3 or TRBV12-4 and TRBJ2-3, with D unresolved. Deletions cut 3 bases from V and 4 bases from J, with 11 bases between. The CDR3 is 14 residues long. The CDR3 is CASSFSGFADTQYF. The CDR3 DNA reads as TGTGCCAGCAGTTTTTCGGGCTTCGCAGATACGCAGTATTTT.

This sequence joins TRBV7-9 and TRBJ2-7; D remains unclear. CDR3 length equals 11 residues. Per the germline V gene, CDR1 is SEHNR and CDR2 is FQNEAQ (reference sequence). Trimming removed 5 bases at V and 4 bases at J, with 6 bases between. The CDR3 region has the DNA TGTGCCAGCAGCCCTGAATACGAGCAGTACTTC. Amino acid sequence: CASSPEYEQYF.

A few counts support this clonotype. The chain uses TRBV7-2 and TRBJ2-2; D gene uncertain. Germline loops: CDR1 SGHTA, CDR2 FQGNSA. The CDR3 sequence is 13 residues long. Trimming cost V 6 bases and J 4 bases, with 9 bases left between them. CDR3 loop: CASSSTSTGELFF. In nucleotides, the CDR3 is TGTGCCAGCAGTTCAACAAGCACCGGGGAGCTGTTTTTT.

V usage is TRBV6-5 and J usage is TRBJ2-5; the D gene is possibly TRBD1 (5 bases). The DNA matches TRBJ2-7 better at its end, which makes the J call doubtful. Per germline, CDR1 MNHEY and CDR2 SVGAGI. The CDR3 is 14 residues long. CDR3 nucleotide sequence: TGTGCCAGCAGCCCCGGACACGTCTCCTACGAGCAGTACTTC. Translation gives CASSPGHVSYEQYF.

This clonotype was seen only a few times. J is TRBJ1-2 and V is TRBV29-1, with D perhaps matching TRBD1 (6 bases). V gave up 1 base and J gave up 3 bases, with 12 bases separating them. Germline CDR1 and CDR2: SQVTM and ANQGSEA. CDR3 length: 14 amino acids. CDR3 sequence (DNA): TGCAGCGTTGAAGGGGCAGGGGCCCACTATGGCTACACCTTC. Translation: CSVEGAGAHYGYTF.

This clonotype was recorded a few times. The gene calls are TRBV5-1 and TRBJ2-7; 8 bases map to TRBD1. The CDR3 is 14 amino acids. Trimming at V came to 4 bases and at J to 3 bases, leaving 6 bases not matched to a gene. CDR1 and CDR2 from the germline V gene are SGHRS and YFSETQ. The chain's CDR3 is CASSINGQGYEQYF. The CDR3 DNA is TGCGCCAGCAGCATCAACGGACAGGGCTACGAGCAGTACTTC.

The chain couples TRBV20-1 to TRBJ2-5; no clear D. TRBJ2-7 matches the DNA end more closely, so the J call is doubtful. CDR1 DFQATT and CDR2 SNEGSKA come from the germline V gene (reference sequence). The CDR3 is made up of 14 amino acids. For the CDR3, the DNA is TGCAGTGCTAGTAGGCAGGTCCTCTCCTACGAGCAGTACTTC. Translated, it gives CSASRQVLSYEQYF.

The V gene is TRBV12-3 or TRBV12-4, the J gene TRBJ2-1; 9 nucleotides align to TRBD1. Trimming took 6 bases from V and 5 from J; bases not matched to a gene: 8. This CDR3 has 15 residues. In nucleotides, the CDR3 is TGTGCCAGCAGCCACCGGGACAGGGTCGACAATGAGCAGTTCTTC. Its protein product is CASSHRDRVDNEQFF.

The chain couples TRBV20-1 to TRBJ2-2; 9 bases are shared with TRBD1. From germline, CDR1 is DFQATT and CDR2 SNEGSKA (reference sequence). The CDR3 extends over 16 amino acids. The V and J ends lost 0 bases and 7 bases, in that order; junction bases with no gene match: 9. CDR3 DNA: TGCAGTGCTAGAGAAGCCGGACAGGGGACGGGCGGGGAGCTGTTTTTT. Translated: CSAREAGQGTGGELFF.